Reported below is one TCR beta chain. What it recognizes is unknown. Germline CDR1 SGHRS, CDR2 YFSETQ. V lost 3 bases to trimming and J lost 8 bases; unmatched junction nucleotides: 8. This CDR3 has 16 amino acids. Via MiXCR, TCRdb re-called the 5' RACE reads, giving one row per CDR3 protein. Among around 100,000 distinct CDR3 sequences, around 24% were seen once, and the ten largest hold 9% to 15%. The data were obtained in a study of CD8 T cells in ankylosing spondylitis. Study-level findings and limits: Seemingly characteristic of ankylosing spondylitis blood was a TCR beta motif consisting of under ten highly homologous variants.

Input material: synovial fluid, either unsorted or a sorted T cell fraction (not recorded which). This chain uses TRBV5-1 with TRBJ2-1; 13 bases are a match to TRBD2. The sequence was collected from a male donor with ankylosing spondylitis. CDR3 loop: CASSSQLAGGPHEQFF. The DNA of the CDR3 is TGCGCCAGCAGCTCCCAACTAGCGGGAGGGCCCCATGAGCAGTTCTTC.